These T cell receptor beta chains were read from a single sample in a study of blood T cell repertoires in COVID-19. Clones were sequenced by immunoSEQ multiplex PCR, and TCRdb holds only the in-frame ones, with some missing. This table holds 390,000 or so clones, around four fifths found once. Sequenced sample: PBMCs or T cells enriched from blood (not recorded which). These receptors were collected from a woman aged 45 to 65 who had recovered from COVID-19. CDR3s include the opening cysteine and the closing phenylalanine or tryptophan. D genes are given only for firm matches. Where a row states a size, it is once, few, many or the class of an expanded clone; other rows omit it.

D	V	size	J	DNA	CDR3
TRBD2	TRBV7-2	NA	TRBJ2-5	TGTGCCAGCAGCGTGGGGGGGATGGGAGGAGAGACCCAGTACTTC	CASSVGGMGGETQYF
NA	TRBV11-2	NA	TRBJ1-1	TGTGCCAGCAGCTTAATGAAACACCCCGACTTAAACACTGAAGCTTTCTTT	CASSLMKHPDLNTEAFF
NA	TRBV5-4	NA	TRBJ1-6	TGTGCCAGCAGCTTGGCTTCTTCGGGGGGCGCAGCTTTTTACAATTCACCCCTCCACTTT	CASSLASSGGAAFYNSPLHF
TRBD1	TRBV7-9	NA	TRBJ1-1	TGTGCCAGCAGCTTAGTGAACAGGGGATCAACTGAAGCTTTCTTT	CASSLVNRGSTEAFF
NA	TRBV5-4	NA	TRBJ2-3	TGTGCCAGCAGCTTGGGGCTGCCCTATACGCAGTATTTT	CASSLGLPYTQYF
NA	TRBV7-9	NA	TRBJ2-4	TGTGCCAGCAGCTTTACAGAAAAAAACATTCAGTACTTC	CASSFTEKNIQYF
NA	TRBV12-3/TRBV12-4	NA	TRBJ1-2	TGTGCCAGCAGTTCAGGTTACAGGGATGGCTACACCTTC	CASSSGYRDGYTF
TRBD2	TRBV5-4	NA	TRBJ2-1	TGTGCCAGCACCATGGGACTAGCGGGAGCCAATGAGCAGTTCTTC	CASTMGLAGANEQFF
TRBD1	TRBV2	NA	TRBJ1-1	TGTGCCAGCAGGGTAGGGGGCGGAAGTGGTCATAATGACACTGAAGCTTTCTTT	CASRVGGGSGHNDTEAFF
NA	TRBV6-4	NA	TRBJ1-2	TGTGCCAGCAGCCCCGCCGGACAGATTCTCTATGGCTACACCTTC	CASSPAGQILYGYTF
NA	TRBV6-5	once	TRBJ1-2	TGTGCCAGCAGTTACGAGGCCAGGGGTTCGGGCTATGGCTACACCTTC	CASSYEARGSGYGYTF
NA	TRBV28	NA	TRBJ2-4	TGTGCCAGCAGTTTAGCGTTCAAAAACATTCAGTACTTC	CASSLAFKNIQYF
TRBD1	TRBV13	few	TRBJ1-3	TGTGCCAGCAGCAGGGGGCGGGGCTCCCTGGGAAACACCATATATTTT	CASSRGRGSLGNTIYF
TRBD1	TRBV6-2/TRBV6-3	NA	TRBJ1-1	TGTGCCAGCAGTTACTCGAAGGGGACAGGGAGCACTGAAGCTTTCTTT	CASSYSKGTGSTEAFF
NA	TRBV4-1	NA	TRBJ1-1	TGCGCCAGCAGCCAAGGGCCGGGGTTTAGGACTGAAGCTTTCTTT	CASSQGPGFRTEAFF
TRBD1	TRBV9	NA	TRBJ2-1	TGTGCCAGCAGCTCAGACAGGGGTAATGAGCAGTTCTTC	CASSSDRGNEQFF